Following are 3 T cell receptor beta chains from one sample sequenced in a study of T cell responses to AZD1222 COVID-19 vaccine. Clones were read by immunoSEQ multiplex PCR, and TCRdb kept only the in-frame ones, dropping some. This sample yields 100,000 to 150,000 clones, of which 75% to 90% are seen a single time; under 3.5% belongs to the top ten. The starting material was peripheral blood, obtained on day 0 of AZD1222 vaccination. These receptors were collected from an adult in good health.

This sequence joins TRBV19 and TRBJ2-6; weak D call: TRBD2 (5 bases). CDR1 LNHDA and CDR2 SQIVND come from the germline V gene (reference sequence). The CDR3 is 15 amino acids. V was trimmed by 7 bases and J by 4 bases, leaving 14 bases between them. This CDR3 is CASTLRAGGANVLTF. Written as DNA, the CDR3 is TGTGCCAGTACGCTGCGCGCGGGCGGGGCCAACGTCCTGACTTTC.

This chain links TRBV10-3 with TRBJ2-2; D is perhaps TRBD1 (6 bases). Trimming shortened V by 0 bases and J by 1 base, and 6 bases separated the two germline ends. This CDR3 spans 15 amino acids. Per germline, CDR1 ENHRY and CDR2 SYGVKD. The CDR3 loop is CAISESTGNTGELFF. The CDR3 coding sequence is TGTGCCATCAGTGAGTCGACAGGGAACACCGGGGAGCTGTTTTTT.

The CDR3 DNA reads as TGTGCCAGCAGCTTAGGGTGGACTAGAGCTGCCTACGAGCAGTACTTC. Translation gives CASSLGWTRAAYEQYF. This chain uses TRBV13 with TRBJ2-7; TRBD2 matches at 7 bases. The CDR3 length is 16 residues. V dropped 0 bases and J dropped 2; count of bases not matched to a gene: 7. The germline V gene encodes CDR1 PRHDT and CDR2 FYEKMQ (reference sequence).